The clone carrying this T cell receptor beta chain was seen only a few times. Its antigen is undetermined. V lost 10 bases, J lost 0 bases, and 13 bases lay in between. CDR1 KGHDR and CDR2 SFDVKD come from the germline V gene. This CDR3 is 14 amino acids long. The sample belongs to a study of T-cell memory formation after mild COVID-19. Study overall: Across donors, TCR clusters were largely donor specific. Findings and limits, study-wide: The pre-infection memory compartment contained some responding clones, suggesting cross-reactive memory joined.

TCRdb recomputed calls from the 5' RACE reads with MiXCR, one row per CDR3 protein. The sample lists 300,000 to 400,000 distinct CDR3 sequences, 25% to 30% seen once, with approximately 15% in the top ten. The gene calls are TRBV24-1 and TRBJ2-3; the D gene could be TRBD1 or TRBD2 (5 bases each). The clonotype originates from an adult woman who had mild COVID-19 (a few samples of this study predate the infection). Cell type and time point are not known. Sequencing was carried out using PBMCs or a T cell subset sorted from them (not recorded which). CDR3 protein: CATGDRTSTDTQYF. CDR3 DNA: TGTGCCACAGGGGATCGGACTAGCACAGATACGCAGTATTTT.